This T cell receptor (beta chain) originates from a study of cytomegalovirus exposure and HLA in healthy donors. Whole-study context: The 90 to 150 validation repertoires used a platform that matched the one used for the 666 first-cohort repertoires, as a later analysis reported.

Libraries were prepared by immunoSEQ multiplex PCR; TCRdb keeps only in-frame clonotypes and omits some of them. In the table there are under 250,000 clones, about nine tenths of which are singletons. Study results and limitations: The tendency of first-cohort TCR clusters to co-occur in the 120 validation repertoires was the finding of a later analysis. Most observed TCR sequences were rare, whereas some public TCRs were detected in many donors.

The germline V gene encodes CDR1 LNHDA and CDR2 SQIVND (reference sequence). This CDR3 region has 14 residues. V was shortened by 5 bases and J by 1 base, with 9 bases between the two germline ends. Comment on this clone: Its target is not known.

The TCR comes from a woman under 30 in good health and CMV-seropositive. The source material was PBMCs. The chain carries TRBV19 and TRBJ2-1, with D uncertain. CDR3 residues: CASSLSESYNEQFF. The CDR3 DNA is TGTGCCAGTAGTTTAAGCGAATCCTACAATGAGCAGTTCTTC.